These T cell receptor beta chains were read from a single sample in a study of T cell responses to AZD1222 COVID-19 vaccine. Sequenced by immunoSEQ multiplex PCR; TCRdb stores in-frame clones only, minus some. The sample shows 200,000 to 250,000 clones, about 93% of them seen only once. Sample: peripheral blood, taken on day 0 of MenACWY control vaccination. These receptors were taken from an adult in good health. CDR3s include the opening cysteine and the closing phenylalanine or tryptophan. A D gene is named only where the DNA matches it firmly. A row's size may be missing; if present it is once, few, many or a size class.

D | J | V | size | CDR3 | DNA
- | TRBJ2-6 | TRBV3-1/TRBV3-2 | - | CASSRAAVGGANVLTF | TGTGCCAGCAGCCGGGCTGCGGTAGGAGGGGCCAACGTCCTGACTTTC
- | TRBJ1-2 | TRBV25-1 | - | CASSELAGAGYTF | TGTGCCAGCAGTGAACTCGCTGGGGCTGGCTACACCTTC
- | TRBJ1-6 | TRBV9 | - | CASSSGERSPLHF | TGTGCCAGCAGCTCGGGGGAGCGATCACCCCTCCACTTT
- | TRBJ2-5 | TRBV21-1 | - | CASSKAGGQETQYF | TGTGCCAGCAGCAAAGCAGGGGGGCAAGAGACCCAGTACTTC
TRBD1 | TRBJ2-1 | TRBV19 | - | CASSLRTGGPAFLGNEQFF | TGTGCCAGTAGTCTTAGGACAGGCGGCCCAGCATTTTTGGGGAATGAGCAGTTCTTC
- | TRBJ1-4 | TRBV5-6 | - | CASSRDKRNEKLFF | TGTGCCAGCAGTCGGGACAAGAGGAATGAAAAACTGTTTTTT
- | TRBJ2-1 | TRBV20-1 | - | CSAFYNYEQFF | TGCAGTGCTTTCTACAACTATGAGCAGTTCTTC
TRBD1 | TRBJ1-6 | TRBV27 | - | CASTPDRGNSPLHF | TGTGCCAGCACTCCGGACAGGGGAAATTCACCCCTCCACTTT
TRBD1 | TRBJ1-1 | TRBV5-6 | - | CASMPLGQGAAEAFF | TGTGCCAGCATGCCACTAGGGCAGGGGGCTGCTGAAGCTTTCTTT
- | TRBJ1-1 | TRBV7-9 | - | CASSLDGLKGTEAFF | TGTGCCAGCAGCTTAGACGGACTAAAGGGGACTGAAGCTTTCTTT
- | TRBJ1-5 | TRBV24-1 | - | CATSVGNSNQPQHF | TGTGCCACCAGTGTGGGAAATAGCAATCAGCCCCAGCATTTT
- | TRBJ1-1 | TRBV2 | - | CASSPWGVGESEAFF | TGTGCCAGCAGCCCCTGGGGGGTGGGAGAATCGGAAGCTTTCTTT
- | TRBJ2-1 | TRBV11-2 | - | CASSSSTVGHEQFF | TGTGCCAGCAGCTCTAGCACCGTGGGGCATGAGCAGTTCTTC
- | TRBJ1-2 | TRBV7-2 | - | CASSYDGDYGYTF | TGTGCCAGCAGCTACGACGGAGACTATGGCTACACCTTC
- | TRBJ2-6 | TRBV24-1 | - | CAVQEPGANVLTF | TGTGCCGTACAGGAACCTGGGGCCAACGTCCTGACTTTC
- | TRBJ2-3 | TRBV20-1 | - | CSASRRTDTQYF | TGCAGTGCTAGTCGGAGAACAGATACGCAGTATTTT
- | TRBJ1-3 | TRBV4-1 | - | CASSREDRISGNTIYF | TGCGCCAGCAGCCGAGAGGACAGAATCTCTGGAAACACCATATATTTT
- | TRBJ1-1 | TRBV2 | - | CASTFSGRNTEAFF | TGTGCCAGCACTTTCTCAGGGAGGAACACTGAAGCTTTCTTT
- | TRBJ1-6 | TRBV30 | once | CAWRPDSYNSPLHF | TGTGCCTGGAGGCCCGACAGCTATAATTCACCCCTCCACTTT
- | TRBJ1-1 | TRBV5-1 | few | CASEEGTQNTEAFF | TGCGCCAGCGAAGAAGGGACACAGAACACTGAAGCTTTCTTT
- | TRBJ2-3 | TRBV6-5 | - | CASSYSGTDTQYF | TGTGCCAGCAGTTACTCCGGCACAGATACGCAGTATTTT
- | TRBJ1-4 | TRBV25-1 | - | CASSDRGAAEKLFF | TGTGCCAGCAGTGATCGGGGGGCGGCGGAAAAACTGTTTTTT
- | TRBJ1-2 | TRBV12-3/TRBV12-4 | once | CASTRMEGRGYTF | TGTGCCAGCACCCGGATGGAGGGAAGGGGCTACACCTTC
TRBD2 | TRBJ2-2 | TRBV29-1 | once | CSVLAGGWTGELFF | TGCAGCGTTCTAGCGGGGGGATGGACCGGGGAGCTGTTTTTT
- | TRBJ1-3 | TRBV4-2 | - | CASSQSDSGNTIYF | TGTGCCAGCAGCCAGTCGGACTCTGGAAACACCATATATTTT
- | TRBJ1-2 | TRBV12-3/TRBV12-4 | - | CASRDRLDGYTF | TGTGCCAGCAGGGACAGACTGGATGGCTACACCTTC
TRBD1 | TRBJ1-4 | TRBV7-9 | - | CASSPPGTGVGEKLFF | TGTGCCAGCAGTCCGCCCGGGACAGGCGTAGGTGAAAAACTGTTTTTT
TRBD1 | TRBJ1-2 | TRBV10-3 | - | CAISDRGYGYTF | TGTGCCATTTCGGACAGGGGCTATGGCTACACCTTC
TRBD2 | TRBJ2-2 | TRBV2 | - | CASRTSGAPGELFF | TGTGCCAGCAGGACTAGCGGGGCCCCCGGGGAGCTGTTTTTT
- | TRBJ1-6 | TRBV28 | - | CASSLSDSPLHF | TGTGCCAGCAGTTTATCAGATTCACCCCTCCACTTT
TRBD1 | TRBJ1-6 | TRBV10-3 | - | CAIRPGQDNSPLHF | TGTGCCATCAGACCGGGACAGGACAATTCACCCCTCCACTTT
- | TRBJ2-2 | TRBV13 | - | CASSIRDSGELFF | TGTGCCAGCAGCATAAGGGATTCCGGGGAGCTGTTTTTT
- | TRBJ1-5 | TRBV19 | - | CASSIVWSSNQPQHF | TGTGCCAGTAGTATAGTCTGGTCTAGCAATCAGCCCCAGCATTTT
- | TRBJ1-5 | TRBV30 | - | CAWSVLGNQPQHF | TGTGCCTGGAGTGTATTAGGTAATCAGCCCCAGCATTTT
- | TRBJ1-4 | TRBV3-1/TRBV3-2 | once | CASSQTSKEKLFF | TGTGCCAGCAGCCAAACCAGCAAGGAAAAACTGTTTTTT
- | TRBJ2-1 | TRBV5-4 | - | CASSLASRSYNEQFF | TGTGCCAGCAGCTTGGCCTCGCGCTCCTACAATGAGCAGTTCTTC